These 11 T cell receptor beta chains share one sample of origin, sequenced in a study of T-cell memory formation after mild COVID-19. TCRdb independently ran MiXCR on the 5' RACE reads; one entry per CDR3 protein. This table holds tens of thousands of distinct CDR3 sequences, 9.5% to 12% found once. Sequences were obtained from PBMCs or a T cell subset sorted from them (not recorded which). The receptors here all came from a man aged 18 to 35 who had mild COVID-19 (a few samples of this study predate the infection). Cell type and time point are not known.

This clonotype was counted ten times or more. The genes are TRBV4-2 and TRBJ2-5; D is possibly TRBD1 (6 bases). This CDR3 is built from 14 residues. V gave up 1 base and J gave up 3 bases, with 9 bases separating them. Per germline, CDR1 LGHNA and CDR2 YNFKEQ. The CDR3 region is CASSQAQGKETQYF. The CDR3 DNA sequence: TGTGCCAGCAGCCAAGCACAGGGAAAAGAGACCCAGTACTTC.

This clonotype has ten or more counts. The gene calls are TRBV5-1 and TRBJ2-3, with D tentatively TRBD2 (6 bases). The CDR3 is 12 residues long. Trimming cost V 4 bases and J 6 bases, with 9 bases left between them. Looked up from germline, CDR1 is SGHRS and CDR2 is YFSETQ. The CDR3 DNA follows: TGCGCCAGCAGCCACGGAGGGGATACGCAGTATTTT. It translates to CASSHGGDTQYF. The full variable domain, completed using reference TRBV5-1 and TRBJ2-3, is KAGVTQTPRYLIKTRGQQVTLSCSPISGHRSVSWYQQTPGQGLQFLFEYFSETQRNKGNFPGRFSGRQFSNSRSEMNVSTLELGDSALYLCASSHGGDTQYFGPGTRLTVL.

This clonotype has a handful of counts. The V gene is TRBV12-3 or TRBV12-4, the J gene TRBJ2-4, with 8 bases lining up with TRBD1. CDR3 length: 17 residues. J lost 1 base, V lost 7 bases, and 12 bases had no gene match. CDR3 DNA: TGTGCCAGCAAGGCCCCCACAGGGGGTAACGCCAAAAACATTCAGTACTTC. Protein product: CASKAPTGGNAKNIQYF.

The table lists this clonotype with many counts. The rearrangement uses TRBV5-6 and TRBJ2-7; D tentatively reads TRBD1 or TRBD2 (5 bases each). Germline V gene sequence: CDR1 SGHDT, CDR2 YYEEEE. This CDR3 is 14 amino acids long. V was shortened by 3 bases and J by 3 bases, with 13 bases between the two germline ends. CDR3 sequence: CASSSSGTDYEQYV. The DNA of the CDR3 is TGTGCCAGCAGCTCTTCCGGGACCGACTACGAGCAGTACGTC.

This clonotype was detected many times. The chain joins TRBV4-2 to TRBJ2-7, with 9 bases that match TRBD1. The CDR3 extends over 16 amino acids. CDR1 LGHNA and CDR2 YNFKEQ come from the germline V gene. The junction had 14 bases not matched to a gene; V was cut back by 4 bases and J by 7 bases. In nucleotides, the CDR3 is TGTGCCAGCAGCCCTTATGGGGAGGGACAGGGAGTGGAGCAGTACTTC. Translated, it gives CASSPYGEGQGVEQYF.

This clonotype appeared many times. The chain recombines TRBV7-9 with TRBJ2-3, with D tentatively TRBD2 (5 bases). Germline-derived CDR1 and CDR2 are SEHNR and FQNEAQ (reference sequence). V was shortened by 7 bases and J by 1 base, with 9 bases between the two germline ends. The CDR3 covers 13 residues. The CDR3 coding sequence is TGTGCCAGCACCCCGGAGGGCACAGATACGCAGTATTTT. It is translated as CASTPEGTDTQYF.

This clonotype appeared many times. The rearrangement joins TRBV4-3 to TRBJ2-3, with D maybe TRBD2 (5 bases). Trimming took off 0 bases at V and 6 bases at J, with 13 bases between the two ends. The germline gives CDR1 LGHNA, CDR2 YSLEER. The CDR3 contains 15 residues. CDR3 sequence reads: CASSQDNSPGDTQYF. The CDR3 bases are TGCGCCAGCAGCCAAGATAACTCGCCGGGGGATACGCAGTATTTT.

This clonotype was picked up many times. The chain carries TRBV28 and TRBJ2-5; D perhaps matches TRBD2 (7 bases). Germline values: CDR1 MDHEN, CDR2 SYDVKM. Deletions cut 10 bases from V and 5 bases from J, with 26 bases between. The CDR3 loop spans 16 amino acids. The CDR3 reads CATTFHPQGRVETQYF. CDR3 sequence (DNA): TGTGCCACCACCTTCCACCCCCAGGGGAGGGTGGAGACCCAGTACTTC.

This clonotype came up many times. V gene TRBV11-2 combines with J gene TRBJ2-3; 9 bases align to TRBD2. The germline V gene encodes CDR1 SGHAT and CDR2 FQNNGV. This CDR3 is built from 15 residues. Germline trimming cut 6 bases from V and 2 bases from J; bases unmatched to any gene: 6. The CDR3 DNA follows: TGTGCCAGCAGGCAAAAGCGGGGGGCCACAGATACGCAGTATTTT. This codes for CASRQKRGATDTQYF.

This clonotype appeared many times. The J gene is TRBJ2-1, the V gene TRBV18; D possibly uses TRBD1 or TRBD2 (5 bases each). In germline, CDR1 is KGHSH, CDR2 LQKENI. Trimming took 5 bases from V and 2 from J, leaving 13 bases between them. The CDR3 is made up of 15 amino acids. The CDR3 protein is CASSRGGTTYNEQFF. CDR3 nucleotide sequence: TGTGCCAGCTCAAGGGGTGGGACCACCTACAATGAGCAGTTCTTC.

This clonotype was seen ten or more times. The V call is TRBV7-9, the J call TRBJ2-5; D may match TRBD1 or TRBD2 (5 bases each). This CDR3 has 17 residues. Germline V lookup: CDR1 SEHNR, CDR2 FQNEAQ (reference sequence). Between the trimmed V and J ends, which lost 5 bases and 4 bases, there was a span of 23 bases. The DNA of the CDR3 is TGTGCCAGCAGCCGCCAGGCCTGGGGTCGGGGCTTAGAGACCCAGTACTTC. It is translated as CASSRQAWGRGLETQYF.